The 24 T cell receptor beta chains in this list originate from one sample, sequenced in a study of T cells in Graves' hyperthyroidism and ophthalmopathy. The TCR beta CDR3 regions underwent amplification using RNA transcripts as the source. Carried out on the TCR CDR3, a first-round RT-PCR used the HTBI primer set. TCRdb ran MiXCR on the multiplex PCR reads and lists one entry per CDR3 protein. The sample lists about 540,000 distinct CDR3 sequences, 40% to 55% occurring once. The sample was peripheral blood or thyroid tissue (not recorded which). The receptor set was obtained from a woman aged 18-35 years with Graves' hyperthyroidism.

This clonotype was detected a few times. V and J are TRBV7-2 and TRBJ2-5; D assignment may be TRBD1 or TRBD2 (5 bases each). Germline lookup yields CDR1 SGHTA and CDR2 FQGNSA. This CDR3 comprises 16 residues. Trimming pared 5 bases from V and 3 bases from J, leaving 19 bases between. CDR3 in DNA: TGTGCCAGCAGCCAAGCCACCGGGACGGACAAAGAGACCCAGTACTTC. Its translation is CASSQATGTDKETQYF.

V usage is TRBV5-1 and J usage is TRBJ2-2; D call uncertain. The germline V gene encodes CDR1 SGHRS and CDR2 YFSETQ. The V and J ends lost 5 bases and 6 bases respectively, with 17 bases between them. This CDR3 contains 15 residues. The CDR3 sequence is CASRVSPTTAGELFF. The CDR3 DNA is TGCGCCAGCAGGGTTTCCCCTACCACGGCCGGGGAGCTGTTTTTT.

This clonotype has just one count. The genes are TRBV7-2 and TRBJ2-6; D may be TRBD2 (5 bases). V was shortened by 5 bases and J by 0 bases, with 11 bases between the two germline ends. Germline assignment: CDR1 SGHTA and CDR2 FQGNSA. The CDR3 loop spans 16 amino acids. CDR3 DNA: TGTGCCAGCAGCCCCGGCGGGCCCTCTGGGGCCAACGTCCTGACTTTC. The encoded protein is CASSPGGPSGANVLTF.

This clonotype was detected only a few times. V and J are TRBV9 and TRBJ2-2; D may be TRBD2 (6 bases). The CDR3 loop spans 17 amino acids. Looked up from germline, CDR1 is SGDLS and CDR2 is YYNGEE. V lost 1 base and J 2 bases, leaving 15 bases between the germline ends. CDR3 sequence reads: CASSVSGNSGNTGELFF. The CDR3 DNA reads as TGTGCCAGCAGCGTATCCGGGAATAGCGGAAACACCGGGGAGCTGTTTTTT.

The V and J genes are TRBV12-3 or TRBV12-4 and TRBJ1-5; a weak D match, TRBD1 (5 bases). The ends were cut back, 1 base at V and 3 bases at J, with 7 bases in the middle. The CDR3 spans 14 residues. In DNA form, the CDR3 reads TGTGCCAGCAGTTTAGAGGGGCCCAATCAGCCCCAGCATTTT. Translation: CASSLEGPNQPQHF.

There are many counts of this clonotype. This chain joins TRBV7-9 and TRBJ1-1, with D perhaps matching TRBD1 (5 bases). V was shortened by 5 bases and J by 4 bases, with 11 bases between the two germline ends. The CDR3 is made up of 13 amino acids. Germline loops: CDR1 SEHNR, CDR2 FQNEAQ (reference sequence). The CDR3 sequence: CASSGGWSTEAFF. CDR3 coding DNA: TGTGCCAGCAGCGGGGGGTGGAGCACTGAAGCTTTCTTT.

Of note for this clonotype: The DNA is omitted, as the CDR3 cannot be located on it reliably, and the CDR3 follows TCRdb's listing. This sequence joins TRBV20-1 and TRBJ2-6; the listed D gene, TRBD1, was not tested against the DNA. The length of the CDR3 is 16 amino acids, counting both ends. Looked up from germline, CDR1 is DFQATT and CDR2 is SNEGSKA (reference sequence). The CDR3 is CSARDTFGSGANVLTF.

In regard to this clonotype: Because it lacks the conserved phenylalanine or tryptophan at the end, this CDR3 is likely a read error. Here the CDR3 reads CASSWDRADTEAFL. In DNA, the CDR3 is TGTGCCAGCAGCTGGGACAGGGCGGACACTGAAGCTTTCCTT. The V and J genes are TRBV7-3 and TRBJ1-1; 9 bases fit TRBD1. The CDR3 contains 14 residues. The trim removed 4 bases at V and 3 bases at J, leaving 3 bases unmatched. Germline V CDR1 and CDR2: SGHTA, FQGTGA.

In its sample, this clonotype was seen a few times. This chain connects TRBV7-2 to TRBJ1-1, with D unresolved. The CDR3 runs 14 residues. Trimming shortened V by 3 bases and J by 2 bases, and 10 bases separated the two germline ends. CDR1 SGHTA and CDR2 FQGNSA come from the germline V gene. The CDR3 region is CASSLDPRNTEAFF. The CDR3 nucleotides are TGTGCCAGCAGCTTGGATCCAAGAAACACTGAAGCTTTCTTT.

V is TRBV9 and J is TRBJ2-2, with 10 bases that match TRBD2. The CDR3 loop spans 16 amino acids. Per germline, CDR1 SGDLS and CDR2 YYNGEE. V gave up 1 base and J gave up 5 bases; unmatched junction bases: 5. CDR3 DNA: TGTGCCAGCAGCGTACAAGCGGGAGGGCCAACCGGGGAGCTGTTTTTT. As protein: CASSVQAGGPTGELFF.

The chain couples TRBV7-9 to TRBJ2-5; D remains unclear. V dropped 3 bases and J dropped 1 base, with 21 bases sitting between them. Germline V gene data show CDR1 as SEHNR and CDR2 as FQNEAQ (reference sequence). The CDR3 runs 18 residues. CDR3 DNA: TGTGCCAGCAGCTTCGACGGGTCGGTAGAGATTCTCCAAGAGACCCAGTACTTC. It yields the protein CASSFDGSVEILQETQYF.

V usage is TRBV19 and J usage is TRBJ1-3; D remains unclear. The CDR3 totals 15 residues. The germline V and J ends were trimmed by 8 bases and 0 bases, with 14 bases remaining between them. Germline assignment: CDR1 LNHDA and CDR2 SQIVND (reference sequence). CDR3 DNA: TGTGCCAGTCGTCGCGGCAGCGGCTCTGGAAACACCATATATTTT. Amino acids: CASRRGSGSGNTIYF.

In this sample, this clonotype turned up a few times. The chain combines TRBV9 with TRBJ1-1; D is perhaps TRBD1 (5 bases). Per the germline V gene, CDR1 is SGDLS and CDR2 is YYNGEE. This CDR3 region has 16 residues. CDR3 protein: CASVGTVDSYGTEAFF. The CDR3, as DNA: TGTGCTAGTGTTGGGACCGTCGACAGCTACGGCACTGAAGCTTTCTTT. Together with reference TRBV9 and TRBJ1-1, the CDR3 gives the full variable domain: DSGVTQTPKHLITATGQRVTLRCSPRSGDLSVYWYQQSLDQGLQFLIQYYNGEERAKGNILERFSAQQFPDLHSELNLSSLELGDSALYFCASVGTVDSYGTEAFFGQGTRLTVV.

Concerning this clonotype: The junction departs from the called germline gene at one end, perhaps through a read error. The V call is TRBV7-8, the J call TRBJ1-1; no clear D gene. Germline lookup yields CDR1 SGHVS and CDR2 FQNEAQ. This CDR3 is built from 15 residues. The CDR3 loop reads CASLRTPYMNTEAFF. The CDR3 region has the DNA TGTGCCAGCCTACGCACGCCCTACATGAACACTGAGGCTTTCTTT. Complete variable domain (other parts from reference TRBV7-8 and TRBJ1-1): GAGVSQSPRYKVAKRGQDVALRCDPISGHVSLFWYQQALGQGPEFLTYFQNEAQLDKSGLPSDRFFAERPEGSVSTLKIQRTQQEDSAVYLCASLRTPYMNTEAFFGQGTRLTVV.

This clonotype was seen only once. This CDR3 is missing its conserved last phenylalanine or tryptophan, likely due to a read error. The chain links TRBV10-2 to TRBJ1-2, with D uncertain. Germline assignment: CDR1 WSHSY and CDR2 SAAADI. The CDR3 is made up of 14 amino acids. Trimming stripped 0 bases from V and 6 bases from J, with 11 bases between. The CDR3 loop is CASSESGSGDGYTS. The CDR3 DNA follows: TGCGCCAGCAGTGAGTCCGGGAGTGGAGATGGCTACACCTCC.

The rearrangement uses TRBV25-1 and TRBJ1-1, with D unclear. Trimming left V 8 bases short and J 4 bases short, with 17 bases between. Germline CDR1 MGHDK, CDR2 SYGVNS. The CDR3 is 14 amino acids. This CDR3 is CASSPLQWGTEAFF. The CDR3 nucleotides read TGTGCCAGCTCACCGCTACAGTGGGGCACTGAAGCTTTCTTT.

There are many counts of this clonotype. The V and J genes are TRBV2 and TRBJ1-6; weak D call: TRBD1 (5 bases). V was trimmed by 2 bases and J by 7 bases, leaving 12 bases between them. The CDR3 consists of 15 residues. Germline assignment: CDR1 SNHLY and CDR2 FYNNEI. The CDR3 sequence is CASSERQGRNSPLHF. DNA for the CDR3: TGTGCCAGCAGTGAAAGGCAGGGTCGCAATTCACCCCTCCACTTT.

A word on this clonotype: A clone one base away is much larger, so this may be a read error. The J gene is TRBJ2-7, the V gene TRBV10-3, with 12 bases that match TRBD1. Germline V gene sequence: CDR1 ENHRY, CDR2 SYGVKD. This CDR3 contains 17 residues. CDR3 amino acids: CAIGGTGGAGSSYGQYF. DNA of the CDR3: TGTGCCATCGGAGGGACAGGGGGCGCGGGCAGCTCCTACGGGCAGTACTTC.

This chain connects TRBV20-1 to TRBJ1-5; TRBD1 might be the D (6 bases). Germline V gene lookup returns CDR1 DFQATT and CDR2 SNEGSKA (reference sequence). Trimming left V 3 bases short and J 0 bases short, with 9 bases between. The CDR3 covers 14 residues. As DNA, the CDR3 is TGCAGTGCTAGCTTAGGGGGTAGCAATCAGCCCCAGCATTTT. Translating it yields CSASLGGSNQPQHF.

Many counts were recorded for this clonotype. This chain joins TRBV12-3 or TRBV12-4 and TRBJ2-2; no reliable D call. Between the trimmed V and J ends, which lost 5 bases and 9 bases, there was a span of 7 bases. There are 11 residues in the CDR3. This CDR3 is CASSRSRELFF. The CDR3 DNA reads TGTGCCAGCAGTCGTTCCCGGGAGCTGTTTTTT.

CDR3 sequence reads: CASRRDQWSSYNSPLHF. CDR3 coding DNA: TGTGCCAGCAGGCGGGACCAATGGAGCTCCTATAATTCACCCCTCCACTTT. This rearrangement joins TRBV7-2 to TRBJ1-6; D is perhaps TRBD1 (5 bases). The germline V and J ends were trimmed by 6 bases and 0 bases, with 15 bases remaining between them. The CDR3 is made up of 17 amino acids. Germline V gene lookup returns CDR1 SGHTA and CDR2 FQGNSA. Using reference TRBV7-2 and TRBJ1-6 for the parts outside the CDR3, the full variable domain is GAGVSQSPSNKVTEKGKDVELRCDPISGHTALYWYRQSLGQGLEFLIYFQGNSAPDKSGLPSDRFSAERTGGSVSTLTIQRTQQEDSAVYLCASRRDQWSSYNSPLHFGNGTRLTVT.

The CDR3 protein is CATSPRQGPDSGANVLTF. CDR3 DNA: TGTGCCACCAGCCCAAGACAGGGCCCTGACTCTGGGGCCAACGTCCTGACTTTC. The V call is TRBV15, the J call TRBJ2-6, with 7 bases fitting TRBD1. V trimming: 5 bases; J trimming: 0 bases; junction bases outside the gene matches: 10. Germline V gives CDR1 LNHNV, CDR2 YYDKDF (reference sequence). The CDR3 length is 18 residues. Based on the CDR3 plus reference TRBV15 and TRBJ2-6, the full variable domain is DAMVIQNPRYQVTQFGKPVTLSCSQTLNHNVMYWYQQKSSQAPKLLFHYYDKDFNNEADTPDNFQSRRPNTSFCFLDIRSPGLGDTAMYLCATSPRQGPDSGANVLTFGAGSRLTVL.

This clonotype has just a few counts. Germline and junction disagree at one end, which may indicate a read error. This chain joins TRBV5-1 and TRBJ2-5, with 15 bases lining up with TRBD2. The CDR3 is made up of 16 amino acids. CDR1 is SGHRS and CDR2 is YFSETQ in the germline V gene. The CDR3 coding sequence is TGTGCCAGCAGCAGGACTAGCGGGAGGGTGAAGGAGACCCAGTACTTC. Amino acid sequence: CASSRTSGRVKETQYF.

Concerning this clonotype: A read error is possible here, since a much larger clone lies one base away. This chain uses TRBV29-1 with TRBJ1-1; D is ambiguous. The germline CDR1 and CDR2 sequences are SQVTM and ANQGSEA. The CDR3 sequence is 13 residues long. CDR3 bases: TGCAGCGTTGCGGCACGGCTTTACACTCAAGCTTTCTTT. This sequence encodes CSVAARLYTQAFF.